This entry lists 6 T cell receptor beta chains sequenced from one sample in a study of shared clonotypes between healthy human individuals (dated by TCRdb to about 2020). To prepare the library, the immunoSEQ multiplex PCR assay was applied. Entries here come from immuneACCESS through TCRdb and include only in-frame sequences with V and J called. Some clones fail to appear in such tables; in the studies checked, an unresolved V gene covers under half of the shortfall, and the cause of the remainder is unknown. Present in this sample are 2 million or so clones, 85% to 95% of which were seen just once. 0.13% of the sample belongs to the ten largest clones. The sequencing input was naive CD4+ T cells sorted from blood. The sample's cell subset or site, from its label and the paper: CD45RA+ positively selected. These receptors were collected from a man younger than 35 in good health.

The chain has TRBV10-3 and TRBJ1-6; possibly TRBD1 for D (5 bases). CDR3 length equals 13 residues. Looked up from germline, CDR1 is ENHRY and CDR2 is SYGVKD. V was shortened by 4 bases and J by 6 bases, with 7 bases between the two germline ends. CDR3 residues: CAISGDPNSPLHF. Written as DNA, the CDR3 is TGTGCCATCAGTGGGGACCCTAATTCACCCCTCCACTTT.

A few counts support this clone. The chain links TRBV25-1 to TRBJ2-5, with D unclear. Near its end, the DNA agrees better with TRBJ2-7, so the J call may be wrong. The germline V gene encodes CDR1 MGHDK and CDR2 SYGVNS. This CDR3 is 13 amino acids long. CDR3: CATVAPGAYEQYF. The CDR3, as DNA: TGTGCCACCGTAGCTCCTGGGGCCTACGAGCAGTACTTC.

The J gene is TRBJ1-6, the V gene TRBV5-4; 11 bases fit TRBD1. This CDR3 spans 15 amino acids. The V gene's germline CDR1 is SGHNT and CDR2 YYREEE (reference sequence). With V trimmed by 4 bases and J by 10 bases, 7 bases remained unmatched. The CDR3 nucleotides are TGTGCCAGCAGCCAAGGGACAGGGGGAGGCTCACCCCTCCACTTT. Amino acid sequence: CASSQGTGGGSPLHF.

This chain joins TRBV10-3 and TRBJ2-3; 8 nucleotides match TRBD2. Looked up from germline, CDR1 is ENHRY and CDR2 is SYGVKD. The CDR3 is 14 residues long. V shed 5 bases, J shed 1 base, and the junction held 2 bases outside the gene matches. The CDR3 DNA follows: TGTGCCATCAGTCAACTAGCGGGCACAGATACGCAGTATTTT. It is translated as CAISQLAGTDTQYF.

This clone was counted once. The CDR3 nucleotides read TGTGCCAGTAGTATTCAAGGGACAACAAATCAGCCCCAGCATTTT. Encoded protein: CASSIQGTTNQPQHF. This chain links TRBV19 with TRBJ1-5, with a possible D match to TRBD1 (6 bases). There are 15 residues in the CDR3. Trimming stripped 3 bases from V and 4 bases from J, with 13 bases between. The germline CDR1 and CDR2 sequences are LNHDA and SQIVND (reference sequence).

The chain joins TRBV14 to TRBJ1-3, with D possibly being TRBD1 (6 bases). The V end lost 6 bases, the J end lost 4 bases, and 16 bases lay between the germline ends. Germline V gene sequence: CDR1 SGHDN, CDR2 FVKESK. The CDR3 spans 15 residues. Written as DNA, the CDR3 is TGTGCCAGCAGTCAGTCGGGGGCGCTGGGAAACACCATATATTTT. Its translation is CASSQSGALGNTIYF.